The T cell receptor beta chain described here comes from a study of T cell responses to AZD1222 COVID-19 vaccine. Regarding the study as a whole: At baseline, just five to seven AZD1222 recipients tested seropositive. The donor group comprised mostly white British people and more females; the analysis possibly underestimated clonal diversity. Nearly half of spike-specific TCRs reportedly target variant regions that are unmutated in the B.1.351 and B.1.1.7 variants.

Data came from immunoSEQ multiplex PCR; TCRdb stores just in-frame clones and leaves some out. The sample has around 140,000 clones, about nine tenths seen once. Turning to this clone: The antigen remains unidentified.

Unmatched junction bases numbered 2, after V lost 5 bases and J lost 4 bases. The CDR3 length is 14 residues. Germline lookup yields CDR1 SQVTM and CDR2 ANQGSEA. The sample here was peripheral blood, taken 28 days after the second AZD1222 dose. This chain joins TRBV29-1 and TRBJ1-6; 10 bases map to TRBD1. The sequence was obtained from an adult who received the AZD1222 COVID-19 vaccine. In DNA, the CDR3 is TGCAGCGTTCGGGACAGGGGTTATAATTCACCCCTCCACTTT. The encoded protein is CSVRDRGYNSPLHF.